The 11 T cell receptor beta chains presented below share a single source sample, sequenced in a study of T cells in Graves' hyperthyroidism and ophthalmopathy. Amplification targeted TCR beta CDR3 regions from RNA transcripts. HTBI primers were the set used in a first-round RT-PCR of the TCR CDR3. TCRdb re-called the multiplex PCR reads with MiXCR, one entry per CDR3 protein. The sample consists of 600,000 or so distinct CDR3 sequences, about a sixth of them appearing once. The specimen was blood. The source of these receptors is a woman under 40 with Graves' hyperthyroidism.

This clonotype appeared many times. The J gene is TRBJ2-3, the V gene TRBV5-1; 7 bases fit TRBD2. The CDR3 length is 14 residues. CDR1 SGHRS and CDR2 YFSETQ come from the germline V gene. The trim removed 2 bases at V and 3 bases at J, leaving 3 bases unmatched. The CDR3: CASSLLARTDTQYF. In nucleotides, the CDR3 is TGCGCCAGCAGCTTACTAGCGCGTACAGATACGCAGTATTTT.

This clonotype has only a few counts. The rearrangement joins TRBV20-1 to TRBJ2-7; D possibly corresponds to TRBD1 (6 bases). V was clipped by 3 bases and J by 5 bases, with 11 bases between them. CDR3 length equals 12 residues. Germline lookup yields CDR1 DFQATT and CDR2 SNEGSKA (reference sequence). CDR3 sequence reads: CSASEGHNEQYF. CDR3 in DNA: TGCAGTGCTAGTGAGGGACATAACGAGCAGTACTTC.

This clonotype showed up many times. The J gene is TRBJ1-1, the V gene TRBV18; 10 nucleotides agree with TRBD1. J lost 4 bases, V lost 4 bases, and 3 bases had no gene match. CDR3 length equals 14 residues. Germline V gene lookup returns CDR1 KGHSH and CDR2 LQKENI. The DNA for the CDR3 is TGTGCCAGCTCACAACGGGACAGGGGCACTGAAGCTTTCTTT. Amino acid sequence: CASSQRDRGTEAFF.

This clonotype was observed many times. The genes are TRBV7-2 and TRBJ2-5; D is ambiguous. V was trimmed by 1 base and J by 2 bases, leaving 8 bases between them. The CDR3 loop spans 14 amino acids. CDR1 SGHTA and CDR2 FQGNSA come from the germline V gene. CDR3 region: CASSLGGRQETQYF. The CDR3 DNA reads as TGTGCCAGCAGCTTAGGGGGTCGGCAAGAGACCCAGTACTTC.

This clonotype was counted at least ten times. The J gene is TRBJ1-6, the V gene TRBV3-1, with 9 bases fitting TRBD1. The CDR3 contains 15 residues. CDR1 and CDR2 from the germline V gene are LGHDT and YNNKEL (reference sequence). With V trimmed by 1 base and J by 6 bases, 1 base remained unmatched. The CDR3, as DNA: TGTGCCAGCAGCCAAGGACAGGGGGGTAATTCACCCCTCCACTTT. Amino acids: CASSQGQGGNSPLHF.

This clonotype was recorded a few times. The rearrangement joins TRBV20-1 to TRBJ2-1; D remains unclear. This CDR3 is 13 amino acids long. Germline V gives CDR1 DFQATT, CDR2 SNEGSKA (reference sequence). Trimming left V 4 bases short and J 0 bases short, with 7 bases between. The CDR3, as DNA: TGCAGTGCTACCGAGTCCTCCTACAATGAGCAGTTCTTC. Encoded protein: CSATESSYNEQFF.

Ten or more counts support this clonotype. The chain employs TRBV30 and TRBJ2-7, with TRBD2 matching over 7 bases. The CDR3 extends over 13 amino acids. CDR1 and CDR2 (germline): GTSNPN, SVGIG (reference sequence). V shed 5 bases, J shed 4 bases, and the junction held 8 bases outside the gene matches. The CDR3 bases are TGTGCCTGGGGTCGAGCGGGGAGATACGAGCAGTACTTC. It encodes CAWGRAGRYEQYF.

The gene calls are TRBV5-1 and TRBJ2-2; no clear D. V lost 4 bases and J lost 1, with 5 bases in between. The CDR3 covers 13 residues. Germline CDR1 SGHRS, CDR2 YFSETQ. The CDR3 sequence: CASSPWNTGELFF. The DNA for the CDR3 is TGCGCCAGCAGCCCTTGGAACACCGGGGAGCTGTTTTTT.

This clonotype occurred a few times. This chain joins TRBV3-1 and TRBJ2-3; TRBD1 matches 7 bases. The CDR3 length is 19 residues. V lost 5 bases, J lost 0 bases, and 17 bases stayed unmatched. The germline V gene has CDR1 LGHDT and CDR2 YNNKEL (reference sequence). In DNA form, the CDR3 reads TGTGCCAGCAGCGTTCTGTTTAGGGGGACAGCCACTAGCACAGATACGCAGTATTTT. Translation: CASSVLFRGTATSTDTQYF.

This clonotype was seen at least ten times. V gene TRBV18 combines with J gene TRBJ2-3; 7 bases align to TRBD1. Unmatched junction bases numbered 6, after V lost 3 bases and J lost 0 bases. The germline gives CDR1 KGHSH, CDR2 LQKENI. The CDR3 extends over 16 amino acids. CDR3 amino acids: CASSPRAGGSTDTQYF. CDR3 coding DNA: TGTGCCAGCTCACCGAGGGCAGGGGGAAGCACAGATACGCAGTATTTT.

The CDR3 spells CASSEDGFGTETQYF. The CDR3 nucleotides read TGTGCCAGCAGTGAAGATGGCTTCGGAACGGAGACCCAGTACTTC. The rearrangement links TRBV12-3 or TRBV12-4 to TRBJ2-5; no firm D call. Trimming cost V 5 bases and J 5 bases, with 18 bases left between them. CDR3 length: 15 amino acids.